This TCR beta chain was sequenced for a study of cytotoxic CD8 clonotypes in ibrutinib-treated CLL. The wider study: Samples had a mean of approximately 240,000 productive templates and approximately 90,000 productive rearrangements.

Repertoires were generated with immunoSEQ multiplex PCR, while TCRdb's copy carries only in-frame clones and drops some. The sample lists 150,000 or so clones, about four fifths occurring once. The receptor comes from a human donor with chronic lymphocytic leukemia. The sample in question was PBMCs, obtained after 24 months of ibrutinib treatment.

CDR3: CASSLAPLLGGEKLFF. CDR3 sequence (DNA): TGTGCCAGCAGCTTGGCCCCTCTTCTAGGAGGTGAAAAACTGTTTTTT. The chain is built from TRBV5-6 and TRBJ1-4; D uncertain. The CDR3 consists of 16 residues. The V end was cut by 0 bases, the J end by 7 bases, with 16 bases between. The V gene's germline CDR1 is SGHDT and CDR2 YYEEEE. The complete variable domain, with remaining parts taken from reference TRBV5-6 and TRBJ1-4, reads DAGVTQSPTHLIKTRGQQVTLRCSPKSGHDTVSWYQQALGQGPQFIFQYYEEEERQRGNFPDRFSGHQFPNYSSELNVNALLLGDSALYLCASSLAPLLGGEKLFFGSGTQLSVL.